This T cell receptor (beta chain) was identified during a study of human T cells and chemical hapten exposure. Time point specified: patch test 1, 2 weeks after DPC sensitization. Indicated treatment: therapeutic diphenylcyclopropenone sensitization with weekly scalp DPC. Study-wide points: Sensitization with DPC brought no change to TCRs above 1 in 1000 in frequency. There was a positive correlation between PT1 expanded TCR counts and patch test score.

Unmatched junction bases numbered 4, after V lost 3 bases and J lost 6 bases. Germline V gene sequence: CDR1 SGHTA, CDR2 FQGNSA. This CDR3 is 15 amino acids long. Unique molecular identifiers were attached to individual cDNA molecules during library preparation. As handled by the study authors: Per-sample TCR counts ranged from roughly 20,000 to 750,000, median roughly 98,000. TCRdb itself ran the RACE reads through MiXCR, one entry per CDR3 protein. The authors' filters were not applied to this entry. The sample includes approximately 71,000 distinct CDR3 sequences, 9.8% of them seen just once. This clonotype has ten or more counts. What it recognizes is unknown.

Sequences were derived from whole blood, sampled in connection with sensitization to the hapten diphenylcyclopropenone (DPC). The V and J genes are TRBV7-2 and TRBJ2-3, with 12 bases aligning to TRBD2. This clonotype was obtained from a woman between 35 and 50 years old with alopecia areata. Some clones in this sample may be carry-over from other donors' samples. The CDR3 here is CASSLLAGGRDTQYF. CDR3 DNA sequence: TGTGCCAGCAGCTTGCTAGCGGGGGGGAGGGATACGCAGTATTTT.